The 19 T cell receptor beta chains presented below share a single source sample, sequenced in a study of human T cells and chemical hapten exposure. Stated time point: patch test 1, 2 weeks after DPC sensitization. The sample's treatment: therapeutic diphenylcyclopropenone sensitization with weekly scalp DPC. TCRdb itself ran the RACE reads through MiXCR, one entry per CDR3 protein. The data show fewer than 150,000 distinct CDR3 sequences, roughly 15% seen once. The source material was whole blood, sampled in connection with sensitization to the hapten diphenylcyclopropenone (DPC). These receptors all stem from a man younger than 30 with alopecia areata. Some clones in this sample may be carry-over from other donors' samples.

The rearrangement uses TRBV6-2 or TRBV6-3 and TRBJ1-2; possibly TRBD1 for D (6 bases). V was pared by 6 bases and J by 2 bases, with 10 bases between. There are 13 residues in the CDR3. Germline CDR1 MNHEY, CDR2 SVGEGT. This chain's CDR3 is CASRQGGNYGYTF. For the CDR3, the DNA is TGTGCCAGCAGACAGGGCGGAAACTATGGCTACACCTTC.

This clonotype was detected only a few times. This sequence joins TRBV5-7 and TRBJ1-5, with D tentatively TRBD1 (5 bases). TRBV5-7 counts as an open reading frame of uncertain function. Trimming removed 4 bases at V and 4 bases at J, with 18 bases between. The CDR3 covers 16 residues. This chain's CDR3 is CASSPGRDHGNQPQHF. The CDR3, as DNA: TGTGCCAGCAGCCCCGGTCGGGACCACGGGAATCAGCCCCAGCATTTT.

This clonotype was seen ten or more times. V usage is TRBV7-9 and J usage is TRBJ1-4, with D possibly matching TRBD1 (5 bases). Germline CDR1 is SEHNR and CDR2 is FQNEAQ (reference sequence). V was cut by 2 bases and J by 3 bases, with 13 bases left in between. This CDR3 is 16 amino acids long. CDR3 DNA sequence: TGTGCCAGCAGCTTAAAACAGGCGCCTCCTAATGAAAAACTGTTTTTT. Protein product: CASSLKQAPPNEKLFF.

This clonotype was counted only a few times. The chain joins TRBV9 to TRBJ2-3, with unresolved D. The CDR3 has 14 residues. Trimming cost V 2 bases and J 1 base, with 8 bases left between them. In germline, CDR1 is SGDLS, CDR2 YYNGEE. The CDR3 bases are TGTGCCAGCAGCGTCCCCGACGGCACAGATACGCAGTATTTT. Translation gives CASSVPDGTDTQYF.

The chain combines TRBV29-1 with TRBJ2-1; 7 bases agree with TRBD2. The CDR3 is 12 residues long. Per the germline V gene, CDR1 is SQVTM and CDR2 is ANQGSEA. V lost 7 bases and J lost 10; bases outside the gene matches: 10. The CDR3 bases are TGCAGCGCAGTCCAACAGCGGGACGAGCAGTTCTTC. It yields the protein CSAVQQRDEQFF.

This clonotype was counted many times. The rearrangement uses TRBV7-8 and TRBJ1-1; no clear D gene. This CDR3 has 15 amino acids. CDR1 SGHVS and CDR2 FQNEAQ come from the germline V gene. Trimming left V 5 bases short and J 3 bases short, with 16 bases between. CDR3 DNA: TGTGCCAGCAGCCCAACCCTCCTGGGTGACACTGAAGCTTTCTTT. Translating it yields CASSPTLLGDTEAFF.

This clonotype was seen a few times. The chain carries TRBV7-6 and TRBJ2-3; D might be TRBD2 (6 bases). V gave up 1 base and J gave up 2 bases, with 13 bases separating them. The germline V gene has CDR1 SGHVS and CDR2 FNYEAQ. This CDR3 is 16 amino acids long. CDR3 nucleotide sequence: TGTGCCAGCAGCTTAGAGGAGGGCGGGTACACAGATACGCAGTATTTT. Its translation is CASSLEEGGYTDTQYF. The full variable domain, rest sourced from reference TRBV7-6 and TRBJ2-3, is GAGVSQSPRYKVTKRGQDVALRCDPISGHVSLYWYRQALGQGPEFLTYFNYEAQQDKSGLPNDRFSAERPEGSISTLTIQRTEQRDSAMYRCASSLEEGGYTDTQYFGPGTRLTVL.

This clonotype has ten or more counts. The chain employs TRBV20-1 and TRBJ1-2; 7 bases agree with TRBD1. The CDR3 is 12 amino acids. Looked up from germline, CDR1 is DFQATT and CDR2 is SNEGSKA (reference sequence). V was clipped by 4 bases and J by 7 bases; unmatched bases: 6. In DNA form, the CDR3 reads TGCAGTGCTACAAGACAGGGAAGTGGCTACACCTTC. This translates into CSATRQGSGYTF.

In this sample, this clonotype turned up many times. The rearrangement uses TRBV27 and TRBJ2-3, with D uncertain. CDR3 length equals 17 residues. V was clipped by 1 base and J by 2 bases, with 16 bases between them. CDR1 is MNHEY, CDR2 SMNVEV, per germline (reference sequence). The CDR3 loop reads CASSLLTRTTLTDTQYF. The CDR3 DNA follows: TGTGCCAGCAGTTTATTGACCCGTACTACCCTCACAGATACGCAGTATTTT.

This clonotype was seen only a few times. The CDR3 here is CATTPGGTGDETQYF. In nucleotides, the CDR3 is TGTGCCACCACCCCTGGCGGGACAGGGGACGAGACCCAGTACTTC. The V call is TRBV12-3 or TRBV12-4, the J call TRBJ2-5; 10 bases line up with TRBD1. V lost 10 bases, J lost 5 bases, and 13 bases stayed unmatched. This CDR3 is 15 amino acids long.

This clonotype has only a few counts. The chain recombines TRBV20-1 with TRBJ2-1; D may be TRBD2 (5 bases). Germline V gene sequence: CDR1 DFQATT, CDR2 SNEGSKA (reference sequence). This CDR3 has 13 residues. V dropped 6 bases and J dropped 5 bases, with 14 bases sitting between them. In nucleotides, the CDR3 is TGCAGTGCAGCGAGGGAATTGGACAATGAGCAGTTCTTC. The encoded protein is CSAARELDNEQFF.

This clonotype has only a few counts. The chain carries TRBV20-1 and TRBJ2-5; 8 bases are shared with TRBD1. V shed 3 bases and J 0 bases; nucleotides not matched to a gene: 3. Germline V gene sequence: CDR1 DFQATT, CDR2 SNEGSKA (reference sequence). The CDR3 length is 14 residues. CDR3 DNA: TGCAGTGCTAGCGAGGACAGGGACCAAGAGACCCAGTACTTC. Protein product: CSASEDRDQETQYF.

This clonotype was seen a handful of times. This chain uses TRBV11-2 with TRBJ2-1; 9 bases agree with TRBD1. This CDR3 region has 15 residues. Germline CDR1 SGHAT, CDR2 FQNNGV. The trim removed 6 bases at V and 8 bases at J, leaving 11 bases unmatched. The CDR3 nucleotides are TGTGCCAGCAGTTCTTGGGGACAGGGTAGCGATGAGCAGTTCTTC. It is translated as CASSSWGQGSDEQFF.

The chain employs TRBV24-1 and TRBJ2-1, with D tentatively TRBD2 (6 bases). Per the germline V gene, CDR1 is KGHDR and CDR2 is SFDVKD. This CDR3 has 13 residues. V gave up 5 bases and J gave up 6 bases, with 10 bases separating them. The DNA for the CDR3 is TGTGCCACCAGTGGCCGACTAGGCAATGAGCAGTTCTTC. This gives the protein CATSGRLGNEQFF.

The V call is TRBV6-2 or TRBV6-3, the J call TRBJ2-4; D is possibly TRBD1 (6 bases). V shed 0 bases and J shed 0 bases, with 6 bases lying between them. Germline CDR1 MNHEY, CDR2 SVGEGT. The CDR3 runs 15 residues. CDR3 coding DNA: TGTGCCAGCAGTTACTCAGGGGGAGCCAAAAACATTCAGTACTTC. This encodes CASSYSGGAKNIQYF.

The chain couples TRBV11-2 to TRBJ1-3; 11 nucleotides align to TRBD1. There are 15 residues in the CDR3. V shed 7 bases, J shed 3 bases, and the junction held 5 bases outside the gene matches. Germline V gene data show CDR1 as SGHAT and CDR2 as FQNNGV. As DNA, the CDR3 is TGTGCCAGCACCCGGACAGGGGGCTTTGGAAACACCATATATTTT. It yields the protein CASTRTGGFGNTIYF.

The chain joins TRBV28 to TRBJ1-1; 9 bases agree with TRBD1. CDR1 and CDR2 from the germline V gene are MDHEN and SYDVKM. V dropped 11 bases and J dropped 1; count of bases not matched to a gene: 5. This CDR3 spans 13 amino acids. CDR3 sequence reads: CAEQGARNTEAFF. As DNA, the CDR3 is TGTGCCGAACAGGGGGCGCGGAACACTGAAGCTTTCTTT.

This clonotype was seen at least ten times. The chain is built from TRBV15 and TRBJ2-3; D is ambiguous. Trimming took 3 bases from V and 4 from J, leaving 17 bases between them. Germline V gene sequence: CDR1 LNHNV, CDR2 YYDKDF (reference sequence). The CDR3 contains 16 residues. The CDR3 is CATSRLPGMGSDTQYF. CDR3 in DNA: TGTGCCACCAGCAGGCTTCCGGGTATGGGTTCAGATACGCAGTATTTT.

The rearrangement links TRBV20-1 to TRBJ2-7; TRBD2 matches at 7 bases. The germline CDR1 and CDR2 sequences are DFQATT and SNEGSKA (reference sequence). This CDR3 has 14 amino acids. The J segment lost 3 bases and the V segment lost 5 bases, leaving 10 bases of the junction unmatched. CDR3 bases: TGCAGTGCTCGGCCAGGGAGGGACCTCTACGAGCAGTACTTC. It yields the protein CSARPGRDLYEQYF.